The 25 T cell receptor beta chains below come from one sample, sequenced in a study of cytomegalovirus exposure and HLA in healthy donors. The PCR had 60 Vbeta and 13 Jbeta primers. This table comes from immunoSEQ multiplex PCR, and its TCRdb copy is limited to in-frame clones, with some not included. The record lists approximately 170,000 clones, of which the ten most abundant hold 0.65% to 0.9%. Sequencing was carried out using PBMCs. The receptors were sampled from a woman aged 18-30 years in good health and CMV-seropositive.

This chain joins TRBV7-2 and TRBJ2-5, with a possible D match to TRBD1 (5 bases). The end of the DNA is better explained by TRBJ2-7, so the J call may be wrong. Per the germline V gene, CDR1 is SGHTA and CDR2 is FQGNSA. The CDR3 totals 12 residues. CDR3 sequence reads: CASSQQVSEQYF. CDR3 bases: TGTGCCAGCAGCCAACAGGTATCCGAGCAGTACTTC.

J is TRBJ2-5 and V is TRBV5-1, with D hard to call. Germline CDR1 and CDR2: SGHRS and YFSETQ. The CDR3 sequence is 14 residues long. V gave up 3 bases and J gave up 2 bases, with 11 bases separating them. CDR3 coding DNA: TGCGCCAGCAGCTCCCCCTCGGTGCAAGAGACCCAGTACTTC. Translation gives CASSSPSVQETQYF.

The chain employs TRBV7-9 and TRBJ1-6, with a tentative D call TRBD1 (5 bases). Germline lookup yields CDR1 SEHNR and CDR2 FQNEAQ (reference sequence). Trimming cost V 1 base and J 7 bases, with 5 bases left between them. The CDR3 sequence is 13 residues long. CDR3 sequence (DNA): TGTGCCAGCAGCTTAGGGGGCAATTCACCCCTCCACTTT. Its translation: CASSLGGNSPLHF.

V usage is TRBV7-3 and J usage is TRBJ2-1, with a possible D match to TRBD2 (6 bases). CDR3 length: 16 residues. Looked up from germline, CDR1 is SGHTA and CDR2 is FQGTGA. Trimming removed 0 bases at V and 5 bases at J, with 14 bases between. The CDR3, as DNA: TGTGCCAGCAGCTTAACGAGGAGGGGCACGCACAATGAGCAGTTCTTC. Its protein product is CASSLTRRGTHNEQFF.

The gene calls are TRBV28 and TRBJ2-5; 10 nucleotides align to TRBD1. The CDR3 sequence is 15 residues long. V was pared by 3 bases and J by 1 base, with 2 bases of the junction left unmatched. Germline V lookup: CDR1 MDHEN, CDR2 SYDVKM. The CDR3 region is CASSFGTGAQETQYF. DNA for the CDR3: TGTGCCAGCAGTTTCGGGACAGGGGCCCAAGAGACCCAGTACTTC.

CDR3 in amino acids: CASSLGQGYRTEAFF. DNA for the CDR3: TGTGCCAGCAGCCTGGGACAGGGATATAGGACTGAAGCTTTCTTT. V usage is TRBV6-5 and J usage is TRBJ1-1; 9 nucleotides align to TRBD1. Germline V gene data show CDR1 as MNHEY and CDR2 as SVGAGI. Trimming at V came to 6 bases and at J to 5 bases, leaving 10 bases not matched to a gene. This CDR3 region has 15 residues.

This chain connects TRBV2 to TRBJ2-2; no clear D. Germline assignment: CDR1 SNHLY and CDR2 FYNNEI. V lost 1 base, J lost 4 bases, and 7 bases lay in between. The CDR3 has 14 residues. The DNA for the CDR3 is TGTGCCAGCAGTGAAGGGGCCAGCACCGGGGAGCTGTTTTTT. It specifies CASSEGASTGELFF.

The gene calls are TRBV10-3 and TRBJ1-5; D not certain. Deletions cut 6 bases from V and 3 bases from J, with 12 bases between. From germline, CDR1 is ENHRY and CDR2 SYGVKD. This CDR3 spans 14 amino acids. The CDR3 spells CAIRSDGNNQPQHF. In nucleotides, the CDR3 is TGTGCCATCAGATCGGACGGGAACAATCAGCCCCAGCATTTT.

The V call is TRBV5-1, the J call TRBJ2-5; D may be TRBD1 (5 bases). This CDR3 spans 14 amino acids. Per the germline V gene, CDR1 is SGHRS and CDR2 is YFSETQ. The V gene lost 0 bases and the J gene lost 4 bases, with 10 bases spanning the gap. The CDR3 DNA is TGCGCCAGCAGCTTGGGTGGGGCGTCAGAGACCCAGTACTTC. This codes for CASSLGGASETQYF.

V gene TRBV10-3 combines with J gene TRBJ1-5; 7 positions agree with TRBD1. This CDR3 spans 13 amino acids. Germline V gene sequence: CDR1 ENHRY, CDR2 SYGVKD. The V segment lost 7 bases and the J segment 4 bases; nucleotides outside the gene matches: 4. In DNA, the CDR3 is TGTGCCATCAACACAGGGGTGAATCAGCCCCAGCATTTT. This gives the protein CAINTGVNQPQHF.

The gene calls are TRBV2 and TRBJ1-4; D uncertain. In germline, CDR1 is SNHLY, CDR2 FYNNEI. The CDR3 spans 14 residues. Trimming left V 7 bases short and J 5 bases short, with 14 bases between. The CDR3 sequence is CASKLVGWNEKLFF. The CDR3, as DNA: TGTGCCAGCAAACTCGTCGGGTGGAATGAAAAACTGTTTTTT. Full variable domain (outside the CDR3, taken from reference TRBV2 and TRBJ1-4): EPEVTQTPSHQVTQMGQEVILRCVPISNHLYFYWYRQILGQKVEFLVSFYNNEISEKSEIFDDQFSVERPDGSNFTLKIRSTKLEDSAMYFCASKLVGWNEKLFFGSGTQLSVL.

The gene calls are TRBV5-1 and TRBJ2-5, with TRBD2 matching 9 bases. With V trimmed by 2 bases and J by 2 bases, 7 bases remained unmatched. From germline, CDR1 is SGHRS and CDR2 YFSETQ. This CDR3 is built from 16 residues. The CDR3 DNA follows: TGCGCCAGCAGCTTCTCTGCTAGCGGGGTGCAAGAGACCCAGTACTTC. Amino acid sequence: CASSFSASGVQETQYF.

DNA of the CDR3: TGTGCCAGTAGTATTATCCGGACAGACTACAATGAGCAGTTCTTC. Translated, it gives CASSIIRTDYNEQFF. The J gene is TRBJ2-1, the V gene TRBV19; D may be TRBD1 (6 bases). Germline V gene sequence: CDR1 LNHDA, CDR2 SQIVND (reference sequence). This CDR3 contains 15 residues. V was pared by 3 bases and J by 3 bases, with 12 bases between.

Concerning this clone: One end of the junction does not line up with germline, which may come from a read error. The chain links TRBV7-7 to TRBJ2-7; 7 bases agree with TRBD2. The V gene's germline CDR1 is SSHAT and CDR2 FNYEAQ (reference sequence). This CDR3 contains 15 residues. The CDR3 region is CASSLGGGRGNEQYF. The CDR3 bases are TGTGCTAGCAGCTTAGGCGGGGGAAGAGGTAACGAGCAGTACTTC.

The chain is built from TRBV5-1 and TRBJ2-2; 9 nucleotides line up with TRBD1. This CDR3 comprises 17 residues. Germline V CDR1 and CDR2: SGHRS, YFSETQ. V was pared by 3 bases and J by 5 bases, with 11 bases of the junction left unmatched. In DNA form, the CDR3 reads TGCGCCAGCAGCTCCGGGACAGGGCCTCGGGGGACCGGGGAGCTGTTTTTT. Amino acids: CASSSGTGPRGTGELFF.

The chain carries TRBV10-3 and TRBJ1-1, with 7 bases matching TRBD1. The CDR3 extends over 12 amino acids. The germline V gene has CDR1 ENHRY and CDR2 SYGVKD. The J segment lost 3 bases and the V segment lost 7 bases, leaving 2 bases of the junction unmatched. CDR3 in DNA: TGTGCCATCAAGGGGGCGGACACTGAAGCTTTCTTT. This gives the protein CAIKGADTEAFF.

The CDR3 spells CASSLGGQFAEAFF. The CDR3 bases are TGTGCCAGCAGCTTAGGTGGCCAGTTCGCTGAAGCTTTCTTT. V usage is TRBV7-8 and J usage is TRBJ1-1; D not resolved. CDR3 length: 14 residues. V lost 1 base and J 6 bases, leaving 12 bases between the germline ends. Germline values: CDR1 SGHVS, CDR2 FQNEAQ. Drawing the rest from reference TRBV7-8 and TRBJ1-1, the complete variable domain is GAGVSQSPRYKVAKRGQDVALRCDPISGHVSLFWYQQALGQGPEFLTYFQNEAQLDKSGLPSDRFFAERPEGSVSTLKIQRTQQEDSAVYLCASSLGGQFAEAFFGQGTRLTVV.

V and J are TRBV4-1 and TRBJ2-7, with 12 bases that match TRBD2. V dropped 5 bases and J dropped 2; count of bases not matched to a gene: 7. Looked up from germline, CDR1 is MGHRA and CDR2 is YSYEKL. This CDR3 contains 16 residues. The CDR3 region is CASSARTSGEPYEQYF. CDR3 DNA: TGCGCCAGCAGCGCGAGGACTAGCGGGGAACCCTACGAGCAGTACTTC.

J is TRBJ1-5 and V is TRBV19; TRBD1 matches at 7 bases. Germline assignment: CDR1 LNHDA and CDR2 SQIVND (reference sequence). Germline trimming cut 4 bases from V and 4 bases from J; bases unmatched to any gene: 1. This CDR3 has 13 residues. This CDR3 reads CASSTRGNQPQHF. Written as DNA, the CDR3 is TGTGCCAGTAGTACCAGGGGGAATCAGCCCCAGCATTTT.

The genes are TRBV5-1 and TRBJ1-2; 8 bases are a match to TRBD1. The CDR3 loop spans 16 amino acids. V trimming: 4 bases; J trimming: 3 bases; junction bases outside the gene matches: 11. Germline V lookup: CDR1 SGHRS, CDR2 YFSETQ. The CDR3: CASSGGLGQGYYGYTF. Written as DNA, the CDR3 is TGCGCCAGCAGCGGGGGGCTCGGACAGGGATACTATGGCTACACCTTC.

The chain carries TRBV7-2 and TRBJ2-5, with D perhaps matching TRBD2 (5 bases). The J call may not be correct, given that the DNA end is closer to TRBJ2-7. The CDR3 sequence is 13 residues long. From germline, CDR1 is SGHTA and CDR2 FQGNSA. CDR3 coding DNA: TGTGCCAGCAGCCCCAGGATTGGAGGCGAGCAGTACTTC. It specifies CASSPRIGGEQYF.

The chain links TRBV5-8 to TRBJ1-2; no clear D. The V gene's germline CDR1 is SGHTS and CDR2 YDEGEE. This CDR3 comprises 13 residues. V dropped 0 bases and J dropped 5 bases, with 8 bases sitting between them. The CDR3 DNA reads as TGTGCCAGCAGCTTGGACAGATGGTATGGCTACACCTTC. Translated: CASSLDRWYGYTF.

J is TRBJ2-7 and V is TRBV5-4, with 7 bases that match TRBD1. Per germline, CDR1 SGHNT and CDR2 YYREEE (reference sequence). The CDR3 length is 14 residues. With V trimmed by 3 bases and J by 6 bases, 9 bases remained unmatched. The CDR3 bases are TGTGCCAGCAGCTCTCAGGGGACAGCGATCGAGCAGTACTTC. Residues: CASSSQGTAIEQYF.

The chain carries TRBV6-1 and TRBJ1-2; no firm D call. Germline V gene sequence: CDR1 MNHNS, CDR2 SASEGT. The CDR3 runs to 17 residues. V dropped 4 bases and J dropped 4 bases, with 22 bases sitting between them. CDR3 sequence: CASSASGRGLNPYGYTF. The CDR3 coding sequence is TGTGCCAGCAGTGCTTCTGGACGGGGTTTAAACCCCTATGGCTACACCTTC.

The chain couples TRBV18 to TRBJ1-1, with 7 bases fitting TRBD1. After removal of 10 bases from V and 1 base from J, the junction contained 6 bases not matched to a gene. The germline V gene encodes CDR1 KGHSH and CDR2 LQKENI. The CDR3 consists of 13 residues. CDR3 in amino acids: CATQGDSNTEAFF. CDR3 sequence (DNA): TGTGCCACCCAGGGGGATTCGAACACTGAAGCTTTCTTT.